Described below is a single T cell receptor (beta chain) sequence and its context. At one end, the junction sequence differs from germline, possibly due to a read error. The sample originates from a study of CD8+CD57+ T cells in acquired aplastic anemia. Germline V gene sequence: CDR1 DFQATT, CDR2 SNEGSKA (reference sequence). CDR3 size: 14 residues. Profiling that covered TCR beta VDJ and CDR3 relied on genomic DNA as its template. Each CDR3 protein is one row after TCRdb ran MiXCR on the reads. The table shows around 190,000 distinct CDR3 sequences, with about half occurring only once. This rearrangement joins TRBV20-1 to TRBJ1-1; the D gene is possibly TRBD1 (5 bases). The source material was sorted CD4+, CD8+, or CD8+CD57+ T cells (not recorded which) from PBMCs. This clonotype was sampled from a human donor in good health, serving as a control. The CDR3 nucleotides read TGCAGTGCTAGAGTCAACAGGATGAACACTGAAGCTATCTTC. Protein: CSARVNRMNTEAIF.